These 30 T cell receptor beta chains came from one sample sequenced in a study of blood T cell repertoires in COVID-19. Repertoires were generated with immunoSEQ multiplex PCR, while TCRdb's copy carries only in-frame clones and drops some. The sample has approximately 260,000 clones; 80% to 90% are singletons. Material for sequencing was peripheral blood. Receptors originate from a woman in her 70s with acute or convalescent COVID-19.

This clone was observed a few times. This rearrangement joins TRBV9 to TRBJ1-5; the match to TRBD1 covers 9 bases. The CDR3 runs to 15 residues. The trim removed 2 bases at V and 6 bases at J, leaving 6 bases unmatched. Germline values: CDR1 SGDLS, CDR2 YYNGEE. CDR3 in DNA: TGTGCCAGCAGCGTGGGGGACAGGGAGACTCAGCCCCAGCATTTT. Translating gives CASSVGDRETQPQHF.

The CDR3 is CASSPSSGRGYTF. The CDR3, as DNA: TGTGCCAGCAGCCCCTCGTCAGGGCGCGGCTACACCTTC. The V and J genes are TRBV7-3 and TRBJ1-2; possibly TRBD1 for D (5 bases). The germline V and J ends were trimmed by 5 bases and 8 bases, with 15 bases remaining between them. Looked up from germline, CDR1 is SGHTA and CDR2 is FQGTGA. The CDR3 loop spans 13 amino acids. The variable domain in full, with the rest retrieved from reference TRBV7-3 and TRBJ1-2, is GAGVSQTPSNKVTEKGKYVELRCDPISGHTALYWYRQSLGQGPEFLIYFQGTGAADDSGLPNDRFFAVRPEGSVSTLKIQRTERGDSAVYLCASSPSSGRGYTFGSGTRLTVV.

The table lists this clone with a count of one. CDR3: CASSPRGRTPEAFF. The CDR3 bases are TGTGCCAGCAGCCCCCGTGGGCGGACTCCTGAAGCTTTCTTT. The J gene is TRBJ1-1, the V gene TRBV3-1 (or the pseudogene TRBV3-2); D is unclear. V was shortened by 4 bases and J by 6 bases, with 15 bases between the two germline ends. This CDR3 comprises 14 residues. Per the germline V gene, CDR1 is LGHDT and CDR2 is YNNKEL (reference sequence).

This rearrangement joins TRBV2 to TRBJ1-2; D is undetermined. The CDR3 length is 12 residues. V was clipped by 6 bases and J by 3 bases, with 8 bases between them. Germline V lookup: CDR1 SNHLY, CDR2 FYNNEI. The CDR3 spells CASRVRDYGYTF. CDR3 DNA sequence: TGTGCCAGCAGAGTCCGCGACTATGGCTACACCTTC.

The chain uses TRBV5-1 and TRBJ1-1; D remains unclear. Trimming took off 0 bases at V and 3 bases at J, with 18 bases between the two ends. Germline V gene sequence: CDR1 SGHRS, CDR2 YFSETQ. The length of the CDR3 is 17 residues. CDR3 sequence reads: CASSLEVWRARDTEAFF. The CDR3 nucleotides are TGCGCCAGCAGCTTGGAAGTTTGGAGGGCACGGGACACTGAAGCTTTCTTT. The full variable domain, in which reference TRBV5-1 and TRBJ1-1 provide the parts outside the CDR3, is KAGVTQTPRYLIKTRGQQVTLSCSPISGHRSVSWYQQTPGQGLQFLFEYFSETQRNKGNFPGRFSGRQFSNSRSEMNVSTLELGDSALYLCASSLEVWRARDTEAFFGQGTRLTVV.

The chain is built from TRBV6-1 and TRBJ2-1, with 8 bases aligning to TRBD2. Germline loops: CDR1 MNHNS, CDR2 SASEGT. With 4 bases clipped from V and 8 bases from J, the junction kept 16 bases outside the gene matches. The CDR3 runs 17 residues. The CDR3, as DNA: TGTGCCAGCAGTGGGCCCTTAGGACGTCCCGGGAGGGATGAGCAGTTCTTC. Its protein is CASSGPLGRPGRDEQFF.

This chain links TRBV27 with TRBJ1-6; D gene unclear. CDR3 length: 14 amino acids. Trimming left V 6 bases short and J 16 bases short, with 22 bases between. CDR1 is MNHEY and CDR2 is SMNVEV in the germline V gene (reference sequence). The CDR3 spells CASRPSTGLTTLHF. In DNA, the CDR3 is TGTGCCAGCAGACCGAGCACCGGACTGACTACTCTCCACTTT.

The rearrangement links TRBV7-9 to TRBJ1-5, with 7 bases lining up with TRBD1. CDR1 and CDR2 (germline): SEHNR, FQNEAQ (reference sequence). V lost 4 bases to trimming and J lost 7 bases; unmatched junction nucleotides: 7. The CDR3 runs to 14 residues. The CDR3 DNA is TGTGCCAGCAGCTCCGGGACAGCAGTGCAGCCCCAGCATTTT. This gives the protein CASSSGTAVQPQHF.

This clone has just a few counts. The chain couples TRBV5-1 to TRBJ1-2, with D unclear. The V and J ends lost 0 bases and 5 bases respectively, with 14 bases between them. Germline assignment: CDR1 SGHRS and CDR2 YFSETQ. This CDR3 region has 15 residues. The CDR3 nucleotides read TGCGCCAGCAGCTTGGCCGCGGGGTCGGGGTATGGCTACACCTTC. Encoded protein: CASSLAAGSGYGYTF.

The V call is TRBV3-1 (or the pseudogene TRBV3-2), the J call TRBJ1-5; a weak D match, TRBD1 (5 bases). This CDR3 has 15 amino acids. Per germline, CDR1 LGHDT and CDR2 YNNKEL (reference sequence). Trimming took 2 bases from V and 1 from J, leaving 9 bases between them. DNA for the CDR3: TGTGCCAGCAGCCAAACTTGGGGCAGCAATCAGCCCCAGCATTTT. Translation: CASSQTWGSNQPQHF.

This clone was seen more than once but under ten times. V and J are TRBV30 and TRBJ1-3, with TRBD1 as a possible D gene (6 bases). V was trimmed by 4 bases and J by 4 bases, leaving 17 bases between them. The CDR3 extends over 15 amino acids. Germline loops: CDR1 GTSNPN, CDR2 SVGIG (reference sequence). The CDR3 sequence is CAWTPEQGVGNTIYF. The CDR3 DNA reads TGTGCCTGGACTCCCGAACAGGGCGTCGGAAACACCATATATTTT.

This clone was counted between two and nine times. The CDR3 region is CASSPSVGHYGYTF. DNA for the CDR3: TGTGCCAGCAGCCCCTCCGTGGGCCACTATGGCTACACCTTC. This chain connects TRBV9 to TRBJ1-2; D gene unclear. Germline assignment: CDR1 SGDLS and CDR2 YYNGEE. The V end lost 4 bases, the J end lost 3 bases, and 13 bases lay between the germline ends. CDR3 size: 14 residues.

The V and J genes are TRBV9 and TRBJ2-5, with D perhaps matching TRBD2 (6 bases). V shed 5 bases and J shed 5 bases, with 19 bases lying between them. The CDR3 covers 15 residues. Germline CDR1 is SGDLS and CDR2 is YYNGEE. This CDR3 reads CASSYGHNAGETQYF. The CDR3 region has the DNA TGTGCCAGCAGTTATGGACATAACGCGGGGGAGACCCAGTACTTC. The whole variable domain, filled in from reference TRBV9 and TRBJ2-5, reads DSGVTQTPKHLITATGQRVTLRCSPRSGDLSVYWYQQSLDQGLQFLIQYYNGEERAKGNILERFSAQQFPDLHSELNLSSLELGDSALYFCASSYGHNAGETQYFGPGTRLLVL.

This chain joins TRBV27 and TRBJ2-1; the D gene is possibly TRBD2 (5 bases). From germline, CDR1 is MNHEY and CDR2 SMNVEV (reference sequence). Trimming took off 5 bases at V and 4 bases at J, with 12 bases between the two ends. The CDR3 is 14 amino acids. In DNA form, the CDR3 reads TGTGCCAGCAGTAGAGTGGCGGGTTACAATGAGCAGTTCTTC. Its protein is CASSRVAGYNEQFF.

V gene TRBV19 combines with J gene TRBJ2-2; TRBD1 matches at 8 bases. The ends lost 7 bases at V and 6 bases at J; junction bases unmatched: 13. Germline CDR1 and CDR2: LNHDA and SQIVND (reference sequence). CDR3 length: 16 amino acids. This CDR3 reads CASIKLEQGVPGELFF. DNA of the CDR3: TGTGCCAGTATCAAACTAGAACAGGGGGTCCCCGGGGAGCTGTTTTTT.

This rearrangement joins TRBV7-9 to TRBJ1-5; D not resolved. This CDR3 contains 14 residues. Trimming removed 1 base from V and 7 bases from J, with 11 bases in between. In germline, CDR1 is SEHNR, CDR2 FQNEAQ (reference sequence). The CDR3 region has the DNA TGTGCCAGCAGCTTAGTGGGCAGGCCCCAGCCCCAGCATTTT. This codes for CASSLVGRPQPQHF.

This clone was seen just once. V gene TRBV6-5 combines with J gene TRBJ1-2; a weak D match, TRBD1 (6 bases). Trimming took 7 bases from V and 8 from J, leaving 17 bases between them. This CDR3 contains 13 residues. The V gene's germline CDR1 is MNHEY and CDR2 SVGAGI. CDR3 bases: TGTGCCAGCACCACCCCGGGACACCGGGGCTACACCTTC. Translated: CASTTPGHRGYTF.

The CDR3 sequence: CASSPGGAGANVLTF. CDR3 sequence (DNA): TGCGCCAGCAGCCCAGGGGGTGCCGGGGCCAACGTCCTGACTTTC. V gene TRBV5-1 combines with J gene TRBJ2-6, with 7 bases lining up with TRBD1. This CDR3 contains 15 residues. V lost 4 bases and J lost 4; bases outside the gene matches: 5. Germline assignment: CDR1 SGHRS and CDR2 YFSETQ.

V gene TRBV7-2 combines with J gene TRBJ2-3; TRBD2 matches 13 bases. Germline trimming cut 1 base from V and 0 bases from J; bases unmatched to any gene: 7. CDR3 length: 19 residues. Looked up from germline, CDR1 is SGHTA and CDR2 is FQGNSA. In DNA form, the CDR3 reads TGTGCCAGCAGCTTAGGACTAGCGGGGGGTCCAAGTAGCACAGATACGCAGTATTTT. Translated: CASSLGLAGGPSSTDTQYF.

The table lists this clone with a few counts. The V and J genes are TRBV3-1 (or the pseudogene TRBV3-2) and TRBJ2-1; TRBD2 is a possible D gene (5 bases). Germline V lookup: CDR1 LGHDT, CDR2 YNNKEL (reference sequence). V was clipped by 0 bases and J by 6 bases, with 18 bases between them. CDR3 length: 17 amino acids. The CDR3, as DNA: TGTGCCAGCAGCCAAGAGAATAGGGCTAGCTTCGGCAATGAGCAGTTCTTC. This codes for CASSQENRASFGNEQFF.

The chain uses TRBV2 and TRBJ1-5; 9 nucleotides agree with TRBD1. This CDR3 has 15 residues. The V gene's germline CDR1 is SNHLY and CDR2 FYNNEI. With V trimmed by 2 bases and J by 6 bases, 5 bases remained unmatched. The CDR3 is CASSETGGSAQPQHF. The CDR3 DNA is TGTGCCAGCAGTGAAACAGGGGGCTCGGCTCAGCCCCAGCATTTT.

The chain carries TRBV5-1 and TRBJ2-3, with D perhaps TRBD2 (7 bases). Germline CDR1 reads SGHRS; CDR2 reads YFSETQ. This CDR3 spans 12 amino acids. V was clipped by 5 bases and J by 9 bases, with 13 bases between them. In DNA, the CDR3 is TGCGCCAGCAGTCAGCCGGGGGGCACGCAGTATTTT. The encoded protein is CASSQPGGTQYF.

The rearrangement uses TRBV5-1 and TRBJ1-1; TRBD1 is a possible D gene (6 bases). The germline CDR1 and CDR2 sequences are SGHRS and YFSETQ. Trimming shortened V by 3 bases and J by 4 bases, and 10 bases separated the two germline ends. The CDR3 is made up of 13 amino acids. Written as DNA, the CDR3 is TGCGCCAGCAGCTATACAGGGCCCACTGAAGCTTTCTTT. Amino acids: CASSYTGPTEAFF.

The CDR3 loop reads CSVVGGTGRGTEAFF. CDR3 bases: TGCAGCGTTGTGGGAGGGACAGGACGAGGTACTGAAGCTTTCTTT. The chain has TRBV29-1 and TRBJ1-1, with 8 bases fitting TRBD1. The CDR3 runs to 15 residues. Germline V lookup: CDR1 SQVTM, CDR2 ANQGSEA. With 4 bases clipped from V and 5 bases from J, the junction kept 12 bases outside the gene matches.

CDR3 protein: CASSRTGMYEQFF. CDR3 DNA: TGTGCCAGCTCACGGACAGGGATGTATGAGCAGTTCTTC. V and J are TRBV18 and TRBJ2-1; 8 nucleotides align to TRBD1. V dropped 4 bases and J dropped 8; count of bases not matched to a gene: 4. This CDR3 region has 13 residues. The germline gives CDR1 KGHSH, CDR2 LQKENI.

The chain is built from TRBV5-4 and TRBJ1-5; no clear D gene. The germline V gene encodes CDR1 SGHNT and CDR2 YYREEE (reference sequence). The CDR3 runs 14 residues. The V end was cut by 2 bases, the J end by 5 bases, with 11 bases between. The CDR3 is CASSLKGVDQPQHF. CDR3 sequence (DNA): TGTGCCAGCAGCTTAAAAGGAGTGGATCAGCCCCAGCATTTT.

This rearrangement joins TRBV11-2 to TRBJ2-6, with TRBD2 matching over 7 bases. The CDR3 has 15 amino acids. From germline, CDR1 is SGHAT and CDR2 FQNNGV. Germline trimming cut 7 bases from V and 2 bases from J; bases unmatched to any gene: 5. In DNA form, the CDR3 reads TGTGCCAGCACCCGACGGGGGGCTGGGGCCAACGTCCTGACTTTC. This codes for CASTRRGAGANVLTF.

A few counts support this clone. The identical CDR3 is also encoded by other nucleotide sequences in the sample. V is TRBV18 and J is TRBJ1-3; weak D call: TRBD1 (5 bases). The V end lost 3 bases, the J end lost 0 bases, and 9 bases lay between the germline ends. The CDR3 contains 15 residues. The germline V gene encodes CDR1 KGHSH and CDR2 LQKENI. In nucleotides, the CDR3 is TGTGCCAGCTCACCCCAGGGCCACTCTGGAAACACCATATATTTT. Its protein is CASSPQGHSGNTIYF. The complete variable domain, with remaining parts taken from reference TRBV18 and TRBJ1-3, reads NAGVMQNPRHLVRRRGQEARLRCSPMKGHSHVYWYRQLPEEGLKFMVYLQKENIIDESGMPKERFSAEFPKEGPSILRIQQVVRGDSAAYFCASSPQGHSGNTIYFGEGSWLTVV.

The chain joins TRBV5-6 to TRBJ2-5; 7 nucleotides line up with TRBD2. The CDR3 loop spans 15 amino acids. V trimming: 4 bases; J trimming: 1 base; junction bases outside the gene matches: 7. CDR1 is SGHDT, CDR2 YYEEEE, per germline. The CDR3 DNA reads TGTGCCAGCAGCCTGACCAAGCGGGGCCAAGAGACCCAGTACTTC. Translating it yields CASSLTKRGQETQYF.

This chain joins TRBV21-1 and TRBJ2-7; the D call of TRBD2 is as the table states it, not checked on the DNA. TRBV21-1 is a known pseudogene. The CDR3 sequence is 15 residues long. The chain's CDR3 is CASSLRGGAGYEQYF. CDR3 DNA sequence: TGTGCCAGCAGCTTACGAGGAGGGGCGGGTTACGAGCAGTACTTC.